This T cell receptor (beta chain) was retrieved from a study of naive CD8 T cells in extremely preterm neonates (dated by TCRdb to about 2017). Regarding the research as a whole: The abstract gives the adult participants' age range as 25-50 years, whereas the methods give 20-50 years. Sorted naive CD8+ T cells from four age groups (extremely preterm neonates, term neonates, young children and adults) were used in the study to compare TCRbeta CDR3 repertoires. Findings and caveats that apply to the study as a whole: A larger fraction of CDR3 nucleotide sequences was shared among preterm neonates (around 2.5%) than among term neonates (roughly 0.4%), young children (roughly 0.03%) and adults (about 0.01%). Preterm neonates had significantly lower iChao1 richness than all other age groups (p < 0.05) and an even clone distribution, indicating a less rich repertoire. As limitations, the authors pointed to a small sample size and variable productive template counts among preterm samples. Prospective longitudinal studies of preterm and term neonates were called for by the authors so that T cell development could be tracked within individuals. Compared with the older groups, preterm CDR3s were shorter and closer to germline, carrying fewer N additions and showing less junctional trimming.

Peripheral blood was donated by five healthy children aged roughly 16-60 months undergoing elective routine surgery and by five healthy nonsmoking adults. Healthy nonsmokers aged about 18-50 years, with a median age of roughly 39 years, served as the adult controls. A FACSAria III cell sorter was used to sort live, Annexin V-negative naive CD8+ T cells (CD3+CD8+CD45RA+CCR7+). Each sample yielded roughly 19,000 to 110,000 sorted naive CD8+ T cells. Mononuclear cells were isolated from diluted blood by Ficoll-Paque density gradient centrifugation. Before sorting, mononuclear cells were cryopreserved in 10% DMSO with around 90% FBS and kept in long-term storage at -150 degrees C. Annexin V and antibodies against CD3, CD8, CCR7 and CD45RA were used to stain the thawed cells. The DNeasy Blood and Tissue Kit was used to extract genomic DNA from snap-frozen pellets of sorted cells. Note on this clone: Its antigen remains undetermined. No base-level quality is on record; no much larger clone is a single base apart.

A two-step, bias-controlled multiplex PCR was used to amplify TCRbeta CDR3 regions from genomic DNA. Primers specific for every TRBV and TRBJ gene segment were used in the multiplex PCR. The immunoSEQ Assay was used to generate TCRbeta repertoire data. As for how the authors treated the data: A relative-frequency ratio and a modified nearest-neighbor algorithm were applied to filter and cluster reads so that closely related sequences were merged. V, D and J gene assignments for CDR3 sequences followed IMGT annotation. Template counts were normalized for PCR amplification bias and quantified against synthetic TCR CDR3 analog sequences. Analyses were restricted to unique productive sequences, meaning in-frame CDR3 sequences without stop codons. Clonality, defined as 1 minus Pielou's evenness, and iChao1 richness were computed with the immunoSEQ Analyzer software. Depending on the Shapiro-Wilk normality results, either Student's t-test or a non-parametric test was run in JMP for statistical testing. TCRdb mirrors the immuneACCESS table, restricted to in-frame sequences. Some clones are absent from its copies; in checked studies, under half trace to an unresolved V gene, and the reason for the others is unknown. For V, J and clone size, that table is used; D and trimming come from the DNA. The sample includes about 5,800 clones, with approximately 97% observed a single time. The ten largest make up 0.7% to 0.8% of the sample.

Sequences were obtained from naive CD8+ T cells from blood. The receptor was isolated from a human donor in good health.

The CDR3 region reads CASSLSGFLNTEAFF. The DNA sequence is TGTGCCAGCAGCTTAAGCGGGTTCCTGAACACTGAAGCTTTCTTT. The sequence links TRBV7-3 to TRBJ1-1; confidence is insufficient to name the D gene. V is cut by 1 base and J by 0 bases, and the space between the germline ends is 9 bases. The CDR3 runs 15 residues from the cysteine to the phenylalanine. Left in the record is the CDR3 DNA by itself, 45 bases read in frame from the first base. CDR1 SGHTA and CDR2 FQGTGA were looked up in the germline V gene.